This TCR beta chain was identified during a study of shared clonotypes between healthy human individuals. Points from the study as a whole: Only blood was sampled, and tissue TCR repertoires likely differ from blood ones. Read depth was anticipated to influence clonotype sharing among donors.

There are 14 residues in the CDR3. The germline V and J ends were trimmed by 5 bases and 1 base, with 12 bases remaining between them. Germline CDR1 is SGHTA and CDR2 is FQGNSA. A note on this clone: Its antigen is not identified.

Deep was the level at which the assay was run. Under the authors' procedure: Filtering was not the same, since immunoSEQ gave junction-only sequences without quality scores. TCRdb's copy holds only in-frame clones and misses some; the assay was immunoSEQ multiplex PCR. V and J calls and clone size come straight from that table; D and trimming were deduced from the DNA. The sample has around 440,000 clones, 75% to 80% seen once. This receptor was obtained from a woman aged 40 to 55 in good health. Some clones in this sample may be carry-over from other donors' samples. The chain combines TRBV7-2 with TRBJ2-7; TRBD2 might be the D (6 bases). The sample comprised PBMCs. The CDR3 coding sequence is TGTGCCAGCAGCCACCGGGACTTTTCCTACGAGCAGTACTTC. Translated, it gives CASSHRDFSYEQYF.